This T cell receptor beta chain was found in a study of T cell repertoires in cytomegalovirus infection. Study background: In the study, CMV epitopes included recently identified HLA-C-restricted and well-studied HLA-B-restricted ones.

Study conclusions and caveats: There were HLA-C-restricted CMV-specific TCR beta clonotypes dominating the ex vivo response.

Using its own MiXCR run on the reads, TCRdb lists one record per CDR3 protein. The sample carries hundreds of thousands of distinct CDR3 sequences, just under 30% recorded once. This CDR3 is 17 amino acids long. Trimming cost V 0 bases and J 1 base, with 16 bases left between them. Per the germline V gene, CDR1 is SGDLS and CDR2 is YYNGEE. As regards this clonotype: The antigen remains undetermined.

The genes are TRBV9 and TRBJ2-5, with D possibly called TRBD1 or TRBD2 (5 bases each). Sequencing used cultured PBMCs, obtained from culture after CMV antigen stimulation. The sequence derives from a human donor in good health (CMV status not recorded). Some clones in this sample may be carry-over from other donors' samples. In DNA form, the CDR3 reads TGTGCCAGCAGCGTAGCGGGGTCAGGGCAAATCCAAGAGACCCAGTACTTC. Its translation: CASSVAGSGQIQETQYF.